Listed here is a single T cell receptor (beta chain). Its antigen is unknown. Trimming took 6 bases from V and 6 from J, leaving 12 bases between them. Per the germline V gene, CDR1 is SQVTM and CDR2 is ANQGSEA. This CDR3 contains 11 residues. The sample is drawn from a study of CD8 T cells in Susac syndrome. Study-wide results and limits: The study found that Susac CD8+ clonal expansion peaked in TEMRA cells and active patients. Total CD8+ repertoires held some 16 Susac-specific public clones, while CD8+ TEMRA repertoires held about five.

The RNA, about 0.45 to 1 ug, was put through reverse transcription using random hexamers. With immunoSEQ multiplex PCR, TCR beta CDR3 was amplified across 54 Vbeta and 13 Jbeta. TCRdb redid the calling of the immunoSEQ multiplex PCR reads with MiXCR, one entry per CDR3 protein. The repertoire holds 92,000 or so distinct CDR3 sequences, with about 96% as singletons. The TCR sequence derives from a human donor with Susac syndrome. J is TRBJ2-7 and V is TRBV29-1; D gene uncertain. Sequencing was done on a sample of CD8+ T cells from PBMCs. DNA for the CDR3: TGCAGCGTCGTTGAGACGGGCGAGCAGTACTTC. It translates to CSVVETGEQYF.